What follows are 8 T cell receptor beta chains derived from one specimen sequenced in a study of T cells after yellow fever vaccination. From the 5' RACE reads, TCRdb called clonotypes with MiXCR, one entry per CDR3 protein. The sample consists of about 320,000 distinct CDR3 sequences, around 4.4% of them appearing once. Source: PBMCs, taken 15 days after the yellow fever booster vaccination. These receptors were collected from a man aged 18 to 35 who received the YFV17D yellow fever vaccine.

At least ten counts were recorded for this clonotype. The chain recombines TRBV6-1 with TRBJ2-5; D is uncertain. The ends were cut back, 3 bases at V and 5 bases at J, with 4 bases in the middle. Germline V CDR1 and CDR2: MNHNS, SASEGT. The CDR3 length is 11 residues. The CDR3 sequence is CASSDLETQYF. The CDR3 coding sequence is TGTGCCAGCAGTGACTTGGAGACCCAGTACTTC.

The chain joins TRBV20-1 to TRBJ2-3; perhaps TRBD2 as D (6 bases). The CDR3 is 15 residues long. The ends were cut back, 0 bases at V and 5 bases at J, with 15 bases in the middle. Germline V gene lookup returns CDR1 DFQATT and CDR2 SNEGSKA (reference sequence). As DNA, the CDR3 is TGCAGTGCTAGAGACCTGAGGAGGGCTCTAGATACGCAGTATTTT. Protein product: CSARDLRRALDTQYF.

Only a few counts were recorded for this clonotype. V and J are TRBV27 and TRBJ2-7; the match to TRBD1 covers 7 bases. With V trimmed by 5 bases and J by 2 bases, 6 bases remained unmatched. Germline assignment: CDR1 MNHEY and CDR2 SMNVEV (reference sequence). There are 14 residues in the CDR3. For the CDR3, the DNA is TGTGCCAGCAGTGCTCCCGGACAGGCCTACGAGCAGTACGTC. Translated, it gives CASSAPGQAYEQYV.

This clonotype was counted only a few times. CDR3 DNA: TGTGCCACCTCTACCGCCGGGACCAACACCGGGGAGCTGTTTTTT. Its protein is CATSTAGTNTGELFF. V usage is TRBV24-1 and J usage is TRBJ2-2; D tentatively fits TRBD1 or TRBD2 (5 bases each). Per the germline V gene, CDR1 is KGHDR and CDR2 is SFDVKD. This CDR3 contains 15 residues. Trimming pared 9 bases from V and 2 bases from J, leaving 15 bases between.

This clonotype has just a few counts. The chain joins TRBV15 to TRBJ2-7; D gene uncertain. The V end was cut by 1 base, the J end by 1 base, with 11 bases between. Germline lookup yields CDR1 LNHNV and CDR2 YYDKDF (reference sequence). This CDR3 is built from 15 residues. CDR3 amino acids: CATSRVETGSYEQYF. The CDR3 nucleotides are TGTGCCACCAGCAGAGTAGAGACTGGTTCCTACGAGCAGTACTTC.

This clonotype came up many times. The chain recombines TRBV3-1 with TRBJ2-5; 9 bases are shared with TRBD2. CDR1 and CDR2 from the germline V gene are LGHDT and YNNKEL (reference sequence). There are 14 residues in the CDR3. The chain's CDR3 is CASTGLAGRETQYF. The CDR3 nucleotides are TGTGCTTCGACCGGCCTAGCGGGGAGGGAGACCCAGTACTTC.

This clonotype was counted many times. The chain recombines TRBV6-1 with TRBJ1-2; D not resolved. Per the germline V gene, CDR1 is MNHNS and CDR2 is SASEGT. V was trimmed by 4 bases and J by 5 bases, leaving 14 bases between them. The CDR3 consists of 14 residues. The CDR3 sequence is CASSVGSPRYGYTF. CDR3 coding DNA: TGTGCCAGCAGTGTGGGCAGCCCGAGGTATGGCTACACCTTC.

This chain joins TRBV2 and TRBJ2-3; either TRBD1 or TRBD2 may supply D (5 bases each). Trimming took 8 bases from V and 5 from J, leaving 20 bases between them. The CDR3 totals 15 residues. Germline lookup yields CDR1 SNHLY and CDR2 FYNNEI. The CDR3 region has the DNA TGTGCCAGCGACAATCCGGGACGGGGTCAAGATACGCAGTATTTT. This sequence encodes CASDNPGRGQDTQYF.